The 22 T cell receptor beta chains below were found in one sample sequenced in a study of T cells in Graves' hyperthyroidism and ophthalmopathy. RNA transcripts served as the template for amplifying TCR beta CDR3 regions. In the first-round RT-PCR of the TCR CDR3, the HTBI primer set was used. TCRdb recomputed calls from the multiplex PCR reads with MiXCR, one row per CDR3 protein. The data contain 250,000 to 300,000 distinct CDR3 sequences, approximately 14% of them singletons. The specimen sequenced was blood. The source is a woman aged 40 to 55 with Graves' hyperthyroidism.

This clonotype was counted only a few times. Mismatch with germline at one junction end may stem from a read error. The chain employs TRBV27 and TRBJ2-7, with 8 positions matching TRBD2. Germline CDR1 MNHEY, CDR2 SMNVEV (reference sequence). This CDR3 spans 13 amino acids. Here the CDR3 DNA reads TGTGCCAGCAGTCCCGGGGGGGCATACGAGCAGCACTTC. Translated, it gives CASSPGGAYEQHF.

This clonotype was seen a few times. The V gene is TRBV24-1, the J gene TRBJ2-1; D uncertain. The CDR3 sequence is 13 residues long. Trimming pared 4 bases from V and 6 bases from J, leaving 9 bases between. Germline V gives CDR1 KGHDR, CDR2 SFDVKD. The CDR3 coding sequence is TGTGCCACCAGTGACCCGGATCGCAATGAGCAGTTCTTC. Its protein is CATSDPDRNEQFF.

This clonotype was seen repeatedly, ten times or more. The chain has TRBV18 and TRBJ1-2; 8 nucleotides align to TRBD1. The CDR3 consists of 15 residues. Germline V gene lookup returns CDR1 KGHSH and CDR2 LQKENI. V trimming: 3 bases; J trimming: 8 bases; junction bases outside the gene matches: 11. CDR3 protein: CASSPGTGNLGGYTF. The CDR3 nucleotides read TGTGCCAGCTCACCGGGGACAGGCAACCTGGGAGGCTACACCTTC.

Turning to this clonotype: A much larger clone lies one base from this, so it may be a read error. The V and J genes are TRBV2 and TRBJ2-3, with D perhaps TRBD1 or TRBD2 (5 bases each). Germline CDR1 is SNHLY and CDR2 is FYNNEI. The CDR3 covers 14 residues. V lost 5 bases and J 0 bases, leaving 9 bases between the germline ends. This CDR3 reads CASSSGDSTDTQYF. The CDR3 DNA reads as TGTGCCAGCAGTTCCGGGGACAGCACAGATACGCAGTATTTT.

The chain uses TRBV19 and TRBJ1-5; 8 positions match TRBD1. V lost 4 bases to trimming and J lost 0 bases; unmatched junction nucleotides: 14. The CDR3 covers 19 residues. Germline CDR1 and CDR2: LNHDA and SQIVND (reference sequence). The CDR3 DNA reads TGTGCCAGTAGTACCCGACAGGGGTGGCGGGGTTATAGCAATCAGCCCCAGCATTTT. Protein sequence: CASSTRQGWRGYSNQPQHF. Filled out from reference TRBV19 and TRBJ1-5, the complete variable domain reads DGGITQSPKYLFRKEGQNVTLSCEQNLNHDAMYWYRQDPGQGLRLIYYSQIVNDFQKGDIAEGYSVSREKKESFPLTVTSAQKNPTAFYLCASSTRQGWRGYSNQPQHFGDGTRLSIL.

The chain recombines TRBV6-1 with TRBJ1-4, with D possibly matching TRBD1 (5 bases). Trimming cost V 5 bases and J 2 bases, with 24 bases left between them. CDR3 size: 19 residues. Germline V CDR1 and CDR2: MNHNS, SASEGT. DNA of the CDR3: TGTGCCAGCAGTCACCGGCTAGGGCTTCGTTGGGGGACTAATGAAAAACTGTTTTTT. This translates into CASSHRLGLRWGTNEKLFF.

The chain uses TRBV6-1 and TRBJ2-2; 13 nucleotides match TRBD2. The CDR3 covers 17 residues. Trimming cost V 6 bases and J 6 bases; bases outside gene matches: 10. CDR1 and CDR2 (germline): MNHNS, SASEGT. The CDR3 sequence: CASSQGLAGPAPGELFF. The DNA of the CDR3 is TGTGCCAGCAGCCAGGGACTAGCGGGACCGGCGCCCGGGGAGCTGTTTTTT.

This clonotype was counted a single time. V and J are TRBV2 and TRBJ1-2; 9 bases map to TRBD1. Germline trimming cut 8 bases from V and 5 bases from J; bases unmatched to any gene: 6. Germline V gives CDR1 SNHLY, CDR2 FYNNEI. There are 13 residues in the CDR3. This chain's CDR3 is CASGGQGKYGYTF. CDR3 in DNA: TGTGCCAGCGGGGGACAGGGAAAGTATGGCTACACCTTC.

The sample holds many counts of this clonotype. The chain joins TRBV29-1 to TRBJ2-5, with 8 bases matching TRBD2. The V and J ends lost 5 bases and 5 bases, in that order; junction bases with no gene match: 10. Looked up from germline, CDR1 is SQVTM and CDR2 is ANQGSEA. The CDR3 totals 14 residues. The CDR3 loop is CSVKGGPSGETQYF. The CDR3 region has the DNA TGCAGCGTTAAAGGAGGCCCTAGCGGGGAGACCCAGTACTTC. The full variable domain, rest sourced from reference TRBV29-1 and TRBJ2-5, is SAVISQKPSRDICQRGTSLTIQCQVDSQVTMMFWYRQQPGQSLTLIATANQGSEATYESGFVIDKFPISRPNLTFSTLTVSNMSPEDSSIYLCSVKGGPSGETQYFGPGTRLLVL.

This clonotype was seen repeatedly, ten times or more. For the CDR3, the DNA is TGTGCCAGCAGCTTAGGGACAGGGGGCTACTACAATGAGCAGTTCTTC. Protein: CASSLGTGGYYNEQFF. The V call is TRBV13, the J call TRBJ2-1, with 10 bases identical to TRBD1. V lost 0 bases, J lost 3 bases, and 2 bases stayed unmatched. Germline CDR1 reads PRHDT; CDR2 reads FYEKMQ (reference sequence). There are 16 residues in the CDR3.

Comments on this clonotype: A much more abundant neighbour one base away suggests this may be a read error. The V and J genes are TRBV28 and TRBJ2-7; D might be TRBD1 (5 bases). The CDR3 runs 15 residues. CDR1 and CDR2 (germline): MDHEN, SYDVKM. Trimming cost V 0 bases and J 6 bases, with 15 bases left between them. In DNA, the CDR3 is TGTGCCAGCAGTTTATGGGGGCGCGTGGCCCCCGAGCAGTACTTC. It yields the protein CASSLWGRVAPEQYF.

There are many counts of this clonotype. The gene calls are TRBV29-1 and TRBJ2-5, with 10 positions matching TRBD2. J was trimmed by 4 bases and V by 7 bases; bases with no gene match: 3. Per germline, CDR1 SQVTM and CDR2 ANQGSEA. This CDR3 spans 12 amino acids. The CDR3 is CSASGRRETQYF. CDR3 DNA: TGCAGCGCTAGCGGGAGACGAGAGACCCAGTACTTC.

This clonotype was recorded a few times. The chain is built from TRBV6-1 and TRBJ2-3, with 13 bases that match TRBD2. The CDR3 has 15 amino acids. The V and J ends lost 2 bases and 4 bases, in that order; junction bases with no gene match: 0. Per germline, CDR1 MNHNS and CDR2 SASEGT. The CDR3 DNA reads TGTGCCAGCAGTGAAACTAGCGGGGGGGCAGATACGCAGTATTTT. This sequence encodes CASSETSGGADTQYF.

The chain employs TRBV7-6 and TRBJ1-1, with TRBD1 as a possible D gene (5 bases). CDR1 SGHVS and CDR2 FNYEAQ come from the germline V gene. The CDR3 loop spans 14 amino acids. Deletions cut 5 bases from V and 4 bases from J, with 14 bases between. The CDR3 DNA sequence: TGTGCCAGCAGCCCTGGTGAGGGGAGCACTGAAGCTTTCTTT. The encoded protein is CASSPGEGSTEAFF.

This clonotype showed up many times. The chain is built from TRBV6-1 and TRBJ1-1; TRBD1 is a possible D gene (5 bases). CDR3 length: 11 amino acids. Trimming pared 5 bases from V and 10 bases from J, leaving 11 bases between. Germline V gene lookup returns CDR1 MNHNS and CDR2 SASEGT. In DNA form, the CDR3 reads TGTGCCAGCAGTCGGGGAGGGGTAGCTTTCTTT. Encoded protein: CASSRGGVAFF.

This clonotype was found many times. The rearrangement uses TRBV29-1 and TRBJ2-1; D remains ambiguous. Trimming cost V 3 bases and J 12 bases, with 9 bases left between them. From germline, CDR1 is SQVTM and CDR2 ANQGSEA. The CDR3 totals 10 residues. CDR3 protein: CSVDPGVQFF. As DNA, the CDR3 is TGCAGCGTTGACCCCGGAGTGCAGTTCTTC.

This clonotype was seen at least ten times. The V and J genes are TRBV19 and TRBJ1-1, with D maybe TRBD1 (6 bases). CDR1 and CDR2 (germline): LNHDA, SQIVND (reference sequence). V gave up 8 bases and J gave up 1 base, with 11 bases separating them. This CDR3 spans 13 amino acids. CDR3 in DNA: TGTGCCAGTGGATCAGGGGCGAACACTGAAGCTTTCTTT. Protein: CASGSGANTEAFF.

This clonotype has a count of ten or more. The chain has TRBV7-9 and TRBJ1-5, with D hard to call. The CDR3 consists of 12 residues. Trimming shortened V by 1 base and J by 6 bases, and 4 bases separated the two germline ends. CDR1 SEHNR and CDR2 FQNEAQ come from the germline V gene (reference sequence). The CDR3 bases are TGTGCCAGCAGCTTAGAAGCTCAGCCCCAGCATTTT. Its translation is CASSLEAQPQHF.

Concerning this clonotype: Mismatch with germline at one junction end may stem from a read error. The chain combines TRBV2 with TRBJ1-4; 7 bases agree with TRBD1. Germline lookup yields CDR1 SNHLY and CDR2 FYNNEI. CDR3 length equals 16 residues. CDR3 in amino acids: CASSWDSTISNKKLFF. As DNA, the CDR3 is TGTGCCAGCAGTTGGGACAGCACCATTTCTAATAAAAAACTGTTTTTT.

CDR3 sequence (DNA): TGTGCCAGCAGCGCCAGACTCAGGGAGGGTAGAACTGAAGCTTTCTTT. Translating gives CASSARLREGRTEAFF. This chain joins TRBV7-9 and TRBJ1-1; D might be TRBD1 (5 bases). Trimming cost V 5 bases and J 5 bases, with 21 bases left between them. This CDR3 has 16 residues. CDR1 and CDR2 from the germline V gene are SEHNR and FQNEAQ (reference sequence).

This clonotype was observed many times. Here the CDR3 DNA reads TGTGCCAGCCTGGGGGGTTCGGAGGAAAAACTGTTTTTT. This encodes CASLGGSEEKLFF. The genes are TRBV2 and TRBJ1-4; possibly TRBD1 for D (5 bases). CDR1 and CDR2 (germline): SNHLY, FYNNEI. Trimming removed 8 bases from V and 8 bases from J, with 15 bases in between. This CDR3 has 13 amino acids. The entire variable domain, with the rest obtained from reference TRBV2 and TRBJ1-4, is as follows: EPEVTQTPSHQVTQMGQEVILRCVPISNHLYFYWYRQILGQKVEFLVSFYNNEISEKSEIFDDQFSVERPDGSNFTLKIRSTKLEDSAMYFCASLGGSEEKLFFGSGTQLSVL.

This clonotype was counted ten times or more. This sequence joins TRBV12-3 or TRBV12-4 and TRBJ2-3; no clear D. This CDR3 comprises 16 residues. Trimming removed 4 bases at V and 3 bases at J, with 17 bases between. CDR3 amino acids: CASSSPLGFQTDTQYF. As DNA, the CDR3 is TGTGCCAGCAGTTCCCCCCTAGGGTTTCAGACAGATACGCAGTATTTT.